This T cell receptor (beta chain) was observed in a study of T cell repertoires in cytomegalovirus infection. For the study at large: Public TCR beta signatures provided an indication of both CMV infection and a matching HLA type.

A single record per CDR3 protein comes from TCRdb applying MiXCR to the reads. This repertoire shows about 180,000 distinct CDR3 sequences, 13% to 15% found once; its top ten account for around 27%. Study-wide results and limits: HLA-C-restricted CMV-specific TCR beta clonotypes prevailed in the ex vivo response. Summed frequency of shared TCR beta families picked out CMV carriers who also had the relevant HLA.

In this sample, this clonotype turned up a few times. What it binds is not known. There are 15 residues in the CDR3. The germline gives CDR1 MNHNY, CDR2 SVGAGI (reference sequence). Unmatched junction bases numbered 6, after V lost 5 bases and J lost 2 bases. This TCR derives from a human donor in good health (CMV status not recorded). Some clones in this sample may be carry-over from other donors' samples. The J gene is TRBJ2-3, the V gene TRBV6-6; 8 bases agree with TRBD1. Source material: PBMCs. This CDR3 is CASSPTGDLTDTQYF. The CDR3 coding sequence is TGTGCCAGCAGTCCGACAGGGGACCTCACAGATACGCAGTATTTT.